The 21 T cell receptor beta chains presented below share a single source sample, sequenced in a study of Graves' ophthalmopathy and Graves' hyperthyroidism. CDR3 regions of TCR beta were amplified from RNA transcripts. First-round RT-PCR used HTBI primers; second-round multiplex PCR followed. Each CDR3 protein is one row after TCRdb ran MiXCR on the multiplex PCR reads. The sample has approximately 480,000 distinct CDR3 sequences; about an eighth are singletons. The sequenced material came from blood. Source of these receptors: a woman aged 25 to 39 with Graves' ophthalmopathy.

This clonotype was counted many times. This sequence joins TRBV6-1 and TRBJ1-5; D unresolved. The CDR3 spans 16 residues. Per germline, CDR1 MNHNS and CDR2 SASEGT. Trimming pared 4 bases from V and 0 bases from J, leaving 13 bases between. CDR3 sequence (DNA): TGTGCCAGCAGTGCGGCAGGCCATTATAGCAATCAGCCCCAGCATTTT. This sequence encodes CASSAAGHYSNQPQHF.

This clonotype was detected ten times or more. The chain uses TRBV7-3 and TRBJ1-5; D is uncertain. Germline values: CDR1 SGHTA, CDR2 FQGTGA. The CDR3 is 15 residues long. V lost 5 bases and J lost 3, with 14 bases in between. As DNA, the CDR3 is TGTGCCAGCAGCCCCCCCGCGGGCAACAATCAGCCCCAGCATTTT. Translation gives CASSPPAGNNQPQHF.

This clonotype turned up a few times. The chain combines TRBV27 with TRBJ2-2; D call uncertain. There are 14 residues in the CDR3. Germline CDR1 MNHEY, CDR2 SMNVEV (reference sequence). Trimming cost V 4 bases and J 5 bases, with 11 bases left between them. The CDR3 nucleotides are TGTGCCAGCAGTTCCCTTTACGAGACCGGGGAGCTGTTTTTT. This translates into CASSSLYETGELFF.

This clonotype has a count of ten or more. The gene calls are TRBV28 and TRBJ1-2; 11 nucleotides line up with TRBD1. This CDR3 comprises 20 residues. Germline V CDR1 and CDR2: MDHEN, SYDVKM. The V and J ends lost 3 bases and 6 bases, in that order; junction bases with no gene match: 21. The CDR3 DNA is TGTGCCAGCAGTTTTAATCTGGACGGGTTGGGACAGGGGGAGTTCGATGGCTACACCTTC. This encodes CASSFNLDGLGQGEFDGYTF.

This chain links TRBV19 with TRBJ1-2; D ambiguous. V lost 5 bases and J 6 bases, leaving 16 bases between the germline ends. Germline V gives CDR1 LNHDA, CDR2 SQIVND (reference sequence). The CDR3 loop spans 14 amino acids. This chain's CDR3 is CASSPSRERDGYTF. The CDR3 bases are TGTGCCAGTAGTCCCTCCCGGGAGAGGGATGGCTACACCTTC.

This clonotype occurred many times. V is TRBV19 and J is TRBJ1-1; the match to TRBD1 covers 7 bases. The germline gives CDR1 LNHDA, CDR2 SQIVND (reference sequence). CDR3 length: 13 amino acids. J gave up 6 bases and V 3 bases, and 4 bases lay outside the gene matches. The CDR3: CASSIDRAPEAFF. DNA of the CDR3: TGTGCCAGTAGTATCGACAGGGCGCCTGAAGCTTTCTTT.

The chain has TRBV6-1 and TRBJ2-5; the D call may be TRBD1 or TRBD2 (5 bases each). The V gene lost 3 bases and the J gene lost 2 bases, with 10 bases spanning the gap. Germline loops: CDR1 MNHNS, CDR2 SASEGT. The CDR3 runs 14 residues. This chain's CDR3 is CASSEGRVQETQYF. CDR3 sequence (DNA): TGTGCCAGCAGTGAGGGACGGGTACAAGAGACCCAGTACTTC.

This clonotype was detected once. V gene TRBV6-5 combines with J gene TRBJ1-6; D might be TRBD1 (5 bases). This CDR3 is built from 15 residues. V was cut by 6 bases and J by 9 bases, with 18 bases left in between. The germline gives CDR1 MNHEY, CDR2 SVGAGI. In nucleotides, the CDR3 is TGTGCCAGCAGAACTCTGAGGGGACCCCCTTCACCCCTCCACTTT. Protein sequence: CASRTLRGPPSPLHF.

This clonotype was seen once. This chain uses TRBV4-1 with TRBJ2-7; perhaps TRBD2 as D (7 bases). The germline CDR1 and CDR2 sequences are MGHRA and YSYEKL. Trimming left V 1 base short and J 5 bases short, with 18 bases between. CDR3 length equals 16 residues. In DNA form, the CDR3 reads TGCGCCAGCAGCCAAGTGGATAGGGGGAGGGCCCACGAGCAGTACTTC. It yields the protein CASSQVDRGRAHEQYF.

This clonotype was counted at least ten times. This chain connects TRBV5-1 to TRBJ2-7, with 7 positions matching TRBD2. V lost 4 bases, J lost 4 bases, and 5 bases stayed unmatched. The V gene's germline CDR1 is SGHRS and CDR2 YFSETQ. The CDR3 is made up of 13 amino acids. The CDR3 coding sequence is TGCGCCAGCAGCCCCGGGACTATGTACGAGCAGTACTTC. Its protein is CASSPGTMYEQYF.

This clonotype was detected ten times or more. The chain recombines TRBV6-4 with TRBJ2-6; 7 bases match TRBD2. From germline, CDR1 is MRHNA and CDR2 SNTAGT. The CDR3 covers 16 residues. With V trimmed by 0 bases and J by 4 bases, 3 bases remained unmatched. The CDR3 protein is CASSDSGGTGANVLTF. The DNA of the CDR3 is TGTGCCAGCAGTGACTCGGGAGGGACCGGGGCCAACGTCCTGACTTTC.

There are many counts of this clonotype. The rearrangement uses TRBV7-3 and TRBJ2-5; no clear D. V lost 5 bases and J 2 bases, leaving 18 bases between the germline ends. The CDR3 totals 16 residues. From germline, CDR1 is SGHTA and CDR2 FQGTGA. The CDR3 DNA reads TGTGCCAGCAGCCCAACCCCGCGCGAGTCGCAAGAGACCCAGTACTTC. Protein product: CASSPTPRESQETQYF.

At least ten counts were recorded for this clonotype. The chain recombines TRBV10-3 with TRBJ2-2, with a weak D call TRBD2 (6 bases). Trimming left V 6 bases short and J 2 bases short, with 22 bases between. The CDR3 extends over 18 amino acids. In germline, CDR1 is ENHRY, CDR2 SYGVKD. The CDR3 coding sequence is TGTGCCATCAGCCCCGTCGCGGGACCGATCCCTAACACCGGGGAGCTGTTTTTT. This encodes CAISPVAGPIPNTGELFF.

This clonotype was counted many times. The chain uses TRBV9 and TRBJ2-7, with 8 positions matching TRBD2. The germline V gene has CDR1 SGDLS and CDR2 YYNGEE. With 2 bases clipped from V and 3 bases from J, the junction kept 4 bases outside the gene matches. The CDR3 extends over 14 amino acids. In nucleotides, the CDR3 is TGTGCCAGCAGCGTCCGGGGGGGCGGCTACGAGCAGTACTTC. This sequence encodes CASSVRGGGYEQYF.

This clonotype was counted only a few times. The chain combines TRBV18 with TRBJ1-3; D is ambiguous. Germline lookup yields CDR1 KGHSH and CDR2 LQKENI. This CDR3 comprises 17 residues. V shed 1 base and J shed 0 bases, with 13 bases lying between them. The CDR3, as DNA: TGTGCCAGCTCACCACTTGATGGAGGCGACTCTGGAAACACCATATATTTT. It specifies CASSPLDGGDSGNTIYF.

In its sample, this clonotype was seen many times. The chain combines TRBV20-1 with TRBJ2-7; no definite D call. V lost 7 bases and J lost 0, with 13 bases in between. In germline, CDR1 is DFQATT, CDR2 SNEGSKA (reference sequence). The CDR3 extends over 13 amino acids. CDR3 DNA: TGCAGTGTGCTTGAGCTTTCCTCCTACGAGCAGTACTTC. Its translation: CSVLELSSYEQYF.

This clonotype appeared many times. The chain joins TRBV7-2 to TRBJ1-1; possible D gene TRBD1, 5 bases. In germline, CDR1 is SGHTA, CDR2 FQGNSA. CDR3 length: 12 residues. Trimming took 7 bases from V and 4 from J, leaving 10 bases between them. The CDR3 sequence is CASTTGTTEAFF. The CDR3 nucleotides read TGTGCCAGCACCACGGGGACCACTGAAGCTTTCTTT.

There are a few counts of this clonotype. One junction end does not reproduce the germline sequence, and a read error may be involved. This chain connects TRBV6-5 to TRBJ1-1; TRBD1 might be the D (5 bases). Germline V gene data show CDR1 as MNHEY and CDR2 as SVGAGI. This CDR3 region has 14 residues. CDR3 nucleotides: TGTGCCAGCAGTTACGGGGGGGTGGTCACTGAAGCTTCCTTT. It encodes CASSYGGVVTEASF.

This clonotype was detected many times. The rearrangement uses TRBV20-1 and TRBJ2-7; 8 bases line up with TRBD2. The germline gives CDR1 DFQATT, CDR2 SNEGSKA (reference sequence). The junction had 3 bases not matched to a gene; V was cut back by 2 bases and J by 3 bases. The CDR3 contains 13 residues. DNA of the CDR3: TGCAGTGCTAGATCCAGCGGGGGCTACGAGCAGTACTTC. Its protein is CSARSSGGYEQYF.

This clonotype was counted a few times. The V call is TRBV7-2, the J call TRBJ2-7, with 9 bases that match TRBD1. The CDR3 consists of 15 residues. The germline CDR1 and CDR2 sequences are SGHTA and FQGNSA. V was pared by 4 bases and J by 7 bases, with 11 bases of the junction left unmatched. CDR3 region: CASSSSGTGTWEQYF. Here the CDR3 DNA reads TGTGCCAGCAGCTCGTCCGGGACAGGGACGTGGGAGCAGTACTTC.

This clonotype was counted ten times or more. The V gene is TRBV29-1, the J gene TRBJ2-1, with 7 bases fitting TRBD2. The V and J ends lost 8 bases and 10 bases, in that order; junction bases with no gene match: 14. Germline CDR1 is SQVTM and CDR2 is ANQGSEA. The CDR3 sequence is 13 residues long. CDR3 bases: TGCAGCATTGCGCCTAGCGGTGGAGGCGAGCAGTTCTTC. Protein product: CSIAPSGGGEQFF.